Shown below are 15 T cell receptor beta chains from a single sample sequenced in a study of neoadjuvant anti-PD-1 for oral cavity cancer. Using immunoSEQ multiplex PCR, the repertoire was profiled, and TCRdb retains in-frame clones only, with some absent. The repertoire includes approximately 21,000 clones, 45% of them detected once, and around 40% sits in the top ten. Described time point: after neoadjuvant nivolumab, at surgical resection. Specimen: tumor tissue, collected after nivolumab (anti-PD-1) treatment. These receptors were taken from a person aged 35-80 years with oral cavity squamous cell carcinoma.

This chain links TRBV7-2 with TRBJ2-2; tentative D call: TRBD1 (5 bases). The germline V and J ends were trimmed by 6 bases and 4 bases, with 15 bases remaining between them. Germline loops: CDR1 SGHTA, CDR2 FQGNSA. This CDR3 comprises 15 residues. The CDR3 sequence is CASSIDSSITGELFF. Here the CDR3 DNA reads TGTGCCAGCAGTATTGACAGCTCTATCACCGGGGAGCTGTTTTTT.

This clone has more than one count but fewer than ten. The chain uses TRBV5-6 and TRBJ1-5, with a weak D call TRBD1 (6 bases). The length of the CDR3 is 14 residues. CDR1 and CDR2 (germline): SGHDT, YYEEEE. Trimming shortened V by 4 bases and J by 1 base, and 9 bases separated the two germline ends. The CDR3 reads CASSRGQSNQPQHF. The CDR3 DNA is TGTGCCAGCAGCCGTGGACAGAGCAATCAGCCCCAGCATTTT.

The rearrangement joins TRBV25-1 to TRBJ1-3; tentative D call: TRBD1 (5 bases). The germline V gene encodes CDR1 MGHDK and CDR2 SYGVNS. V was shortened by 8 bases and J by 0 bases, with 14 bases between the two germline ends. The CDR3 covers 15 residues. The CDR3, as DNA: TGTGCCAGCGGCCAACCGGGACCCTCTGGAAACACCATATATTTT. This gives the protein CASGQPGPSGNTIYF.

The chain has TRBV13 and TRBJ1-5; no reliable D call. CDR3 length equals 14 residues. Germline V gene data show CDR1 as PRHDT and CDR2 as FYEKMQ (reference sequence). With 4 bases removed from V and 0 bases from J, the gap between germline ends came to 7 bases. The CDR3 DNA is TGTGCCAGCAGCTCCTCAGATAGCAATCAGCCCCAGCATTTT. Its protein is CASSSSDSNQPQHF.

The genes are TRBV7-6 and TRBJ1-6; a possible D gene is TRBD1 (5 bases). The CDR3 is 15 residues long. Germline assignment: CDR1 SGHVS and CDR2 FNYEAQ. V lost 5 bases and J lost 7, with 15 bases in between. In DNA form, the CDR3 reads TGTGCCAGCAGCCCCTGGGGGGTAGACAATTCACCCCTCCACTTT. It is translated as CASSPWGVDNSPLHF.

This clone was counted only a few times. The chain joins TRBV29-1 to TRBJ1-1; 12 nucleotides line up with TRBD1. Germline V gene data show CDR1 as SQVTM and CDR2 as ANQGSEA. This CDR3 has 16 amino acids. The trim removed 3 bases at V and 4 bases at J, leaving 9 bases unmatched. In DNA form, the CDR3 reads TGCAGCGTTGAGCCCGGGACAGGGGGCCCGGGCACTGAAGCTTTCTTT. It specifies CSVEPGTGGPGTEAFF.

In this sample, this clone is medium-sized (0.01 to 0.1%). The chain couples TRBV6-5 to TRBJ2-7; D assignment may be TRBD1 or TRBD2 (6 bases each). CDR3 length: 13 residues. CDR1 is MNHEY and CDR2 is SVGAGI in the germline V gene. Trimming removed 6 bases at V and 7 bases at J, with 16 bases between. In nucleotides, the CDR3 is TGTGCCAGCAGCCCGCTGGGGGGCTCTGAGCAGTACTTC. It is translated as CASSPLGGSEQYF.

The gene calls are TRBV6-6 and TRBJ2-7; 10 nucleotides align to TRBD2. V dropped 7 bases and J dropped 3; count of bases not matched to a gene: 6. This CDR3 is 14 amino acids long. Per the germline V gene, CDR1 is MNHNY and CDR2 is SVGAGI (reference sequence). This CDR3 is CASTSSGGDYEQYF. The CDR3 coding sequence is TGTGCCAGCACCTCAAGCGGGGGGGACTACGAGCAGTACTTC.

On this clone itself: One end of the junction varies from germline; a read error may be responsible. The chain links TRBV7-9 to TRBJ2-5; TRBD2 matches at 14 bases. The length of the CDR3 is 15 residues. Germline lookup yields CDR1 SEHNR and CDR2 FQNEAQ (reference sequence). This CDR3 is CTSTRLAGGGETQYF. DNA for the CDR3: TGTACCAGCACCCGACTAGCGGGGGGGGGAGAGACCCAGTACTTC. The complete variable domain, with remaining parts taken from reference TRBV7-9 and TRBJ2-5, reads DTGVSQNPRHKITKRGQNVTFRCDPISEHNRLYWYRQTLGQGPEFLTYFQNEAQLEKSRLLSDRFSAERPKGSFSTLEIQRTEQGDSAMYLCTSTRLAGGGETQYFGPGTRLLVL.

At least ten counts were recorded for this clone. V and J are TRBV7-8 and TRBJ1-6; D gene ambiguous. Germline assignment: CDR1 SGHVS and CDR2 FQNEAQ. This CDR3 contains 13 residues. V lost 5 bases and J 9 bases, leaving 11 bases between the germline ends. The CDR3 here is CASSHARSSPLHF. The CDR3 bases are TGTGCCAGCAGCCACGCAAGGAGTTCACCCCTCCACTTT.

This clone was found once. This chain links TRBV15 with TRBJ1-1; TRBD1 matches at 8 bases. The CDR3 covers 14 residues. V trimming: 1 base; J trimming: 7 bases; junction bases outside the gene matches: 5. From germline, CDR1 is LNHNV and CDR2 YYDKDF (reference sequence). CDR3 loop: CATSRGGQAGEAFF. The CDR3 DNA follows: TGTGCCACCAGCAGAGGGGGACAGGCGGGTGAAGCTTTCTTT.

The rearrangement links TRBV11-1 to TRBJ2-6; possible D gene TRBD1, 5 bases. Trimming took off 0 bases at V and 6 bases at J, with 15 bases between the two ends. Germline loops: CDR1 SGHAT, CDR2 FQDESV (reference sequence). The CDR3 consists of 17 residues. DNA of the CDR3: TGTGCCAGCAGCTTAGCTACAGGATCCCTGGAGGCCAACGTCCTGACTTTC. This encodes CASSLATGSLEANVLTF.

This chain connects TRBV5-1 to TRBJ1-1; TRBD1 matches 7 bases. J gave up 2 bases and V 6 bases, and 10 bases lay outside the gene matches. The CDR3 is 15 amino acids. Germline V gives CDR1 SGHRS, CDR2 YFSETQ. The chain's CDR3 is CASTEGAGANTEAFF. CDR3 coding DNA: TGCGCCAGCACGGAGGGGGCAGGCGCAAACACTGAAGCTTTCTTT.

The rearrangement joins TRBV5-6 to TRBJ2-2; D remains ambiguous. Trimming cost V 3 bases and J 2 bases, with 11 bases left between them. Germline CDR1 SGHDT, CDR2 YYEEEE. The CDR3 length is 15 residues. CDR3 in amino acids: CASSSWTVNTGELFF. CDR3 sequence (DNA): TGTGCCAGCAGCTCCTGGACCGTTAACACCGGGGAGCTGTTTTTT.

V and J are TRBV7-8 and TRBJ1-5, with TRBD1 matching 7 bases. The J segment lost 7 bases and the V segment lost 3 bases, leaving 6 bases of the junction unmatched. The CDR3 consists of 14 residues. Germline V CDR1 and CDR2: SGHVS, FQNEAQ. The CDR3 sequence is CASSFDRVGQPQHF. For the CDR3, the DNA is TGTGCCAGCAGCTTTGACAGGGTAGGGCAGCCCCAGCATTTT.